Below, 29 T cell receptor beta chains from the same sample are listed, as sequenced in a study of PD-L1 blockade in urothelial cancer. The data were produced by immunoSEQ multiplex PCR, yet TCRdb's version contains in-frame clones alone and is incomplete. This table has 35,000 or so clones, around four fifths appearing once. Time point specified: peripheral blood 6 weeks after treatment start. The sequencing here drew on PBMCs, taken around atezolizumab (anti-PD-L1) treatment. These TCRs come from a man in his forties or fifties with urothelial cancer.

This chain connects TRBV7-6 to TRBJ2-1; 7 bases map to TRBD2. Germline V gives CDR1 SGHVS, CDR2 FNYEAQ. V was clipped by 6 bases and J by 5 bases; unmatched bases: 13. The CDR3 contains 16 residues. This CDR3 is CASSFDLGGLHNEQFF. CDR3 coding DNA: TGTGCCAGCAGTTTCGATCTGGGAGGGTTACACAATGAGCAGTTCTTC.

The DNA for the CDR3 is TGTGCCAGCAGTTTTCTCTCCAAAGGGGGAGCTTTCTTT. It is translated as CASSFLSKGGAFF. The chain employs TRBV28 and TRBJ1-1; perhaps TRBD1 as D (6 bases). Trimming stripped 3 bases from V and 10 bases from J, with 15 bases between. Germline assignment: CDR1 MDHEN and CDR2 SYDVKM. The CDR3 loop spans 13 amino acids.

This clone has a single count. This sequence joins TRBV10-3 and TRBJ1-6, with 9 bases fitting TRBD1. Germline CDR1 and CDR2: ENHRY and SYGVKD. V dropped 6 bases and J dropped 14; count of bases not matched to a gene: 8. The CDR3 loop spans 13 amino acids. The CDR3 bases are TGTGCCATCAGCGGGACAGGGAATCCGACCCTCCACTTT. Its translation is CAISGTGNPTLHF.

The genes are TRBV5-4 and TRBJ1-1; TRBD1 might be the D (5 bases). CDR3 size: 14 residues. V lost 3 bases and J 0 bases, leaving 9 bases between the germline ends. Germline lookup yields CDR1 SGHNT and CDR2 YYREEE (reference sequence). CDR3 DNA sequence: TGTGCCAGCAGCTCCGACAGCATGAACACTGAAGCTTTCTTT. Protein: CASSSDSMNTEAFF.

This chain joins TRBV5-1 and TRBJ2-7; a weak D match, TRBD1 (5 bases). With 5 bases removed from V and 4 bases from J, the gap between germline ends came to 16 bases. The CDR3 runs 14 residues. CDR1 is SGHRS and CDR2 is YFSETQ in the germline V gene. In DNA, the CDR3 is TGCGCCAGCAGTTCGGCAGGGATTTATTACGAGCAGTACTTC. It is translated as CASSSAGIYYEQYF. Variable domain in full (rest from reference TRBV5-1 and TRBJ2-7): KAGVTQTPRYLIKTRGQQVTLSCSPISGHRSVSWYQQTPGQGLQFLFEYFSETQRNKGNFPGRFSGRQFSNSRSEMNVSTLELGDSALYLCASSSAGIYYEQYFGPGTRLTVT.

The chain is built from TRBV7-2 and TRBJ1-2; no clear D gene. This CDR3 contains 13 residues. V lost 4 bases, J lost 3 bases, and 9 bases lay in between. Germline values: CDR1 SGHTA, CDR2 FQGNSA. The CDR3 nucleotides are TGTGCCAGCAGCTCCCAGGCCTACTATGGCTACACCTTC. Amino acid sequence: CASSSQAYYGYTF.

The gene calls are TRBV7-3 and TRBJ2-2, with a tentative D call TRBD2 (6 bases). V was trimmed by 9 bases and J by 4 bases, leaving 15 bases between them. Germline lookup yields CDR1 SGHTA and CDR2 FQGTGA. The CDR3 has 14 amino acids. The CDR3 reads CASKGEVATGELFF. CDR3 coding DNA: TGTGCCAGTAAAGGGGAGGTTGCCACCGGGGAGCTGTTTTTT.

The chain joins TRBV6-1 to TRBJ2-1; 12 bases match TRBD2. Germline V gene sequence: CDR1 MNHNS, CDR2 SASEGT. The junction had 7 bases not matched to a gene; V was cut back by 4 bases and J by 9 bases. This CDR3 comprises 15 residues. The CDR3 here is CASSGETSGRTEQFF. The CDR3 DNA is TGTGCCAGCAGTGGGGAGACTAGCGGGAGAACTGAGCAGTTCTTC.

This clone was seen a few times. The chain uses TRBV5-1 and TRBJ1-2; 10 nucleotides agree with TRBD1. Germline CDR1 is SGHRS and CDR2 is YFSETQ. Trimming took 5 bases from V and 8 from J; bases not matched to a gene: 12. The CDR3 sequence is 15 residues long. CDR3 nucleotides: TGCGCCAGCAGGCACTTTTCCGGGACAGGGGAAGGCTACACCTTC. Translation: CASRHFSGTGEGYTF. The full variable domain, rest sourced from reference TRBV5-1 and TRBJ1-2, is KAGVTQTPRYLIKTRGQQVTLSCSPISGHRSVSWYQQTPGQGLQFLFEYFSETQRNKGNFPGRFSGRQFSNSRSEMNVSTLELGDSALYLCASRHFSGTGEGYTFGSGTRLTVV.

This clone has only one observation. The CDR3 spells CASRVGLAGTYEQYF. The CDR3 coding sequence is TGTGCCAGCAGAGTGGGACTAGCGGGAACGTACGAGCAGTACTTC. V and J are TRBV6-1 and TRBJ2-7, with 13 bases that match TRBD2. Germline values: CDR1 MNHNS, CDR2 SASEGT. This CDR3 spans 15 amino acids. J was trimmed by 4 bases and V by 6 bases; bases with no gene match: 6.

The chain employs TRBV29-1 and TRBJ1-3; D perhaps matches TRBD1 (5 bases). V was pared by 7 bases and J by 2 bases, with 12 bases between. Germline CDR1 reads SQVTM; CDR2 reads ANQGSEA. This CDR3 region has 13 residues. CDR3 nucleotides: TGCAGCGCCGCCGACAGAACTGGAAACACCATATATTTT. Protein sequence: CSAADRTGNTIYF.

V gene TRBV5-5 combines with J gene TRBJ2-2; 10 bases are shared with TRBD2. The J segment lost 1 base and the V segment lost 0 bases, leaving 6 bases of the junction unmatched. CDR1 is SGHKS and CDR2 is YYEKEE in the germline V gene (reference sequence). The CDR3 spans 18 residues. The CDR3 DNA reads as TGTGCCAGCAGCTTGGCGACGGGACTAGCGCAGAACACCGGGGAGCTGTTTTTT. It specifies CASSLATGLAQNTGELFF.

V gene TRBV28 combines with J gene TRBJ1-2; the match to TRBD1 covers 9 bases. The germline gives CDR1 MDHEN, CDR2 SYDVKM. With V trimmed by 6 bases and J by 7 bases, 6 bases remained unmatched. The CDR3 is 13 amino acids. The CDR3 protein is CASRRDRAGGYTF. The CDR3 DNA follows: TGTGCCAGCAGACGGGACAGGGCGGGTGGCTACACCTTC.

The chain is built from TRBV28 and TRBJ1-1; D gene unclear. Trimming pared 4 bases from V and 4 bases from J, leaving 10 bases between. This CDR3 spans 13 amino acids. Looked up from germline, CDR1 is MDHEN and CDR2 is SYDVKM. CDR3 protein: CASSSLIPTEAFF. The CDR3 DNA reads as TGTGCCAGCAGTTCCCTTATCCCCACTGAAGCTTTCTTT. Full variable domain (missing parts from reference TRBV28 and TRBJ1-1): DVKVTQSSRYLVKRTGEKVFLECVQDMDHENMFWYRQDPGLGLRLIYFSYDVKMKEKGDIPEGYSVSREKKERFSLILESASTNQTSMYLCASSSLIPTEAFFGQGTRLTVV.

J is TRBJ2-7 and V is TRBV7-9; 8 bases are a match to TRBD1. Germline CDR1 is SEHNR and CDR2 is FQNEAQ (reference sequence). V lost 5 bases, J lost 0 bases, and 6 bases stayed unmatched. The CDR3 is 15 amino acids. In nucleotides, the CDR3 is TGTGCCAGCAGCCGTCCCGGGACAGGCTCCTACGAGCAGTACTTC. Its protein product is CASSRPGTGSYEQYF.

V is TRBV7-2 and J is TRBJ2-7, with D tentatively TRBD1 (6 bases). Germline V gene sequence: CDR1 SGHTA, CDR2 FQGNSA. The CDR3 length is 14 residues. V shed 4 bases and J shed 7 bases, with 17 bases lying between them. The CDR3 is CASSSNQGLGEQYF. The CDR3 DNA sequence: TGTGCCAGCAGCTCCAATCAGGGGCTGGGGGAGCAGTACTTC.

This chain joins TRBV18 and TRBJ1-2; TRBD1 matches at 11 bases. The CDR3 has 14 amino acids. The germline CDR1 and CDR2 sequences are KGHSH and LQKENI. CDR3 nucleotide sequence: TGTGCTTCGGGGACAGGGGGGCTCCCCTATGGCTACACCTTC. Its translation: CASGTGGLPYGYTF.

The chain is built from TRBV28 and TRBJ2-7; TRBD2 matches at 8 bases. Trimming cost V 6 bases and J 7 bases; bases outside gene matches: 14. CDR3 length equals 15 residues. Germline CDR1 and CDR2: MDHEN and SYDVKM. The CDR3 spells CASSPLGASGREQYF. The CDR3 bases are TGTGCCAGCAGCCCATTGGGGGCTAGCGGGCGGGAGCAGTACTTC.

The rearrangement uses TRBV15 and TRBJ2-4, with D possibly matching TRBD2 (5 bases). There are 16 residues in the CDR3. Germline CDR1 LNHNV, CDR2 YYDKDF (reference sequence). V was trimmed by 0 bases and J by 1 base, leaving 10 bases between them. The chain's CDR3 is CATSRDRGRAKNIQYF. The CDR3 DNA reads TGTGCCACCAGCAGAGATCGGGGTCGGGCCAAAAACATTCAGTACTTC. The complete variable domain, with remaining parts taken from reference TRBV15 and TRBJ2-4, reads DAMVIQNPRYQVTQFGKPVTLSCSQTLNHNVMYWYQQKSSQAPKLLFHYYDKDFNNEADTPDNFQSRRPNTSFCFLDIRSPGLGDTAMYLCATSRDRGRAKNIQYFGAGTRLSVL.

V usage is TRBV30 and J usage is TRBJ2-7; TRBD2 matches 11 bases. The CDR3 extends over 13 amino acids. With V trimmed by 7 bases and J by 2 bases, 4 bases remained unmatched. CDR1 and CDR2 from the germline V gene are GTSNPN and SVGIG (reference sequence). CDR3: CALAGGPPYEQYF. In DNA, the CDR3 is TGTGCCTTAGCGGGAGGGCCTCCCTACGAGCAGTACTTC.

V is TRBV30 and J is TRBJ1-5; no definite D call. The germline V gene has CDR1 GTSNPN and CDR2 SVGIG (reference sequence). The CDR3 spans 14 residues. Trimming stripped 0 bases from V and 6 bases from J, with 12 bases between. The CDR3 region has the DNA TGTGCCTGGAGTGTACGGCCGGGAAGTCAGCCCCAGCATTTT. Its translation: CAWSVRPGSQPQHF.

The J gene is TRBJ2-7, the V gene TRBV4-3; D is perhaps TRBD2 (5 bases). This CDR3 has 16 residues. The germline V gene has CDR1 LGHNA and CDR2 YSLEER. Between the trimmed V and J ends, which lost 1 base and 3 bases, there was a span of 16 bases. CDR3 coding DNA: TGCGCCAGCAGCCAAGGGCTAGCTCCTGGAGGCTACGAGCAGTACTTC. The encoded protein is CASSQGLAPGGYEQYF.

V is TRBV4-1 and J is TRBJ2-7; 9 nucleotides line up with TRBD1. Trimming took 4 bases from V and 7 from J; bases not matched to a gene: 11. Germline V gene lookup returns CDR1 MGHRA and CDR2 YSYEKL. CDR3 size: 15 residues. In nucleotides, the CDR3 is TGCGCCAGCAGCCCCCCCGGGACAGGGAGTGGGGAGCAGTACTTC. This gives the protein CASSPPGTGSGEQYF.

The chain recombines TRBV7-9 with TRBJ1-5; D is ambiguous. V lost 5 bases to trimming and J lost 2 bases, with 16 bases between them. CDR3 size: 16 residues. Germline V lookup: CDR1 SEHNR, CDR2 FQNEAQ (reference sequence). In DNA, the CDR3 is TGTGCCAGCAGCATCGGGGAGGGAAGGGGCAATCAGCCCCAGCATTTT. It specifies CASSIGEGRGNQPQHF.

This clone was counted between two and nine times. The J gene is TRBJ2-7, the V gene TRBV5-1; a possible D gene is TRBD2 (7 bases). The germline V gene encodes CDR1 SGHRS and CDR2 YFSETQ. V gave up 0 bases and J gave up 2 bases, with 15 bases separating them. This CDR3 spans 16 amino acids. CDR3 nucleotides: TGCGCCAGCAGCTTGGCCGGCGGGGGCCGAACCTACGAGCAGTACTTC. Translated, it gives CASSLAGGGRTYEQYF.

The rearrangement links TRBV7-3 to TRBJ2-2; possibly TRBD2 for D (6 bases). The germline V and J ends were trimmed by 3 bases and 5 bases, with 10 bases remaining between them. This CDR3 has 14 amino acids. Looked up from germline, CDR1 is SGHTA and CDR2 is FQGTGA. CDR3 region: CASSLRGGTGELFF. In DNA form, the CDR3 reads TGTGCCAGCAGCTTGAGGGGAGGTACCGGGGAGCTGTTTTTT. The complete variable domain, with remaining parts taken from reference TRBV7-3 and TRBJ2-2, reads GAGVSQTPSNKVTEKGKYVELRCDPISGHTALYWYRQSLGQGPEFLIYFQGTGAADDSGLPNDRFFAVRPEGSVSTLKIQRTERGDSAVYLCASSLRGGTGELFFGEGSRLTVL.

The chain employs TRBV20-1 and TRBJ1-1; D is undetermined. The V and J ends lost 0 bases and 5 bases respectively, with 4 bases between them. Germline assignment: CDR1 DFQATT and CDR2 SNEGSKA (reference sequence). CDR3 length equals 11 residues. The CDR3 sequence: CSARDLTEAFF. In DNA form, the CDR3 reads TGCAGTGCTAGAGATCTTACTGAAGCTTTCTTT.

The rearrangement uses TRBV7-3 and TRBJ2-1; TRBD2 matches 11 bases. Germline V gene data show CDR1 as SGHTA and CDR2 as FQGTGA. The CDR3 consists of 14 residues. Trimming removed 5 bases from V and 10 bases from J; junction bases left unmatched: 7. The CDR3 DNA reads TGTGCCAGCAGCACACTAGCGGGAGTCGAAGAGCAGTTCTTC. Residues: CASSTLAGVEEQFF. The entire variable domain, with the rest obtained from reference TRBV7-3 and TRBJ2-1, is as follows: GAGVSQTPSNKVTEKGKYVELRCDPISGHTALYWYRQSLGQGPEFLIYFQGTGAADDSGLPNDRFFAVRPEGSVSTLKIQRTERGDSAVYLCASSTLAGVEEQFFGPGTRLTVL.

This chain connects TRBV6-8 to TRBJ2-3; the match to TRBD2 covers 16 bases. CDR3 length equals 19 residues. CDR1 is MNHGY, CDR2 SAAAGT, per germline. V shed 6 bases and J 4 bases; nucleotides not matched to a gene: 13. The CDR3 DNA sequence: TGTGCCAGCAGCCCACTGGGGACTAGCGGGAGGGAAGGAGCAGATACGCAGTATTTT. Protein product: CASSPLGTSGREGADTQYF.